The 15 T cell receptor beta chains presented below share a single source sample, sequenced in a study of post-analysis software for immune sequencing data. Study results and caveats: Patients used several TRBV segments, including TRBV5-6, TRBV5-1 and TRBV20-1, more often than controls.

Built from TCR beta cDNA, the libraries had unique molecular identifiers in them. MiXCR was run by TCRdb on the PCR reads, yielding one entry per CDR3 protein. The sample records hundreds of thousands of distinct CDR3 sequences, 30% being singletons. Their cognate antigens are unknown. What was sequenced was blood. The receptors shown here come from a girl aged 10 to 17 with multiple sclerosis.

This clonotype showed up just once. V is TRBV28 and J is TRBJ2-4, with 10 bases fitting TRBD2. The J call may be wrong; the DNA end is better matched by TRBJ2-7. From germline, CDR1 is MDHEN and CDR2 SYDVKM. The CDR3 contains 15 residues. This CDR3 is CASSFEREGSYEQYF. In nucleotides, the CDR3 is TGTGCCAGCAGTTTCGAGCGGGAGGGTTCCTACGAGCAGTACTTC.

The J gene is TRBJ2-7, the V gene TRBV6-1, with D perhaps matching TRBD1 or TRBD2 (5 bases each). Trimming left V 0 bases short and J 2 bases short, with 11 bases between. Germline V CDR1 and CDR2: MNHNS, SASEGT. The CDR3 contains 15 residues. The CDR3 nucleotides read TGTGCCAGCAGTGAAGCACCCGGGACCGCCTACGAGCAGTACTTC. Its translation is CASSEAPGTAYEQYF.

Only a few counts were recorded for this clonotype. The V gene is TRBV6-6, the J gene TRBJ2-1; no definite D call. In germline, CDR1 is MNHNY, CDR2 SVGAGI (reference sequence). V gave up 7 bases and J gave up 7 bases, with 11 bases separating them. This CDR3 comprises 12 residues. The CDR3 reads CASINSQNEQFF. CDR3 coding DNA: TGTGCCAGCATTAACTCCCAAAATGAGCAGTTCTTC.

V and J are TRBV5-1 and TRBJ1-4, with 11 nucleotides matching TRBD1. There are 15 residues in the CDR3. Trimming at V came to 4 bases and at J to 6 bases, leaving 5 bases not matched to a gene. Germline-derived CDR1 and CDR2 are SGHRS and YFSETQ. The CDR3: CASSPDRGRDEKLFF. The CDR3 DNA reads as TGCGCCAGCAGCCCGGACAGGGGGCGAGATGAAAAACTGTTTTTT.

The chain links TRBV6-6 to TRBJ1-5, with D hard to call. CDR1 is MNHNY and CDR2 is SVGAGI in the germline V gene (reference sequence). Trimming stripped 7 bases from V and 0 bases from J, with 13 bases between. The CDR3 extends over 15 amino acids. CDR3 loop: CASTKQIASNQPQHF. The CDR3 DNA follows: TGTGCCAGCACTAAACAGATCGCTAGCAATCAGCCCCAGCATTTT.

This rearrangement joins TRBV25-1 to TRBJ1-1, with D possibly being TRBD1 (5 bases). V lost 3 bases and J 1 base, leaving 9 bases between the germline ends. There are 14 residues in the CDR3. Germline-derived CDR1 and CDR2 are MGHDK and SYGVNS. CDR3 sequence reads: CASSDRQKNTEAFF. The CDR3 region has the DNA TGTGCCAGCAGTGACCGACAGAAGAACACTGAAGCTTTCTTT.

The chain carries TRBV20-1 and TRBJ2-7, with a possible D match to TRBD2 (6 bases). The ends were cut back, 1 base at V and 2 bases at J, with 12 bases in the middle. Per the germline V gene, CDR1 is DFQATT and CDR2 is SNEGSKA (reference sequence). This CDR3 region has 14 residues. Here the CDR3 reads CSARGDSPAYEQYF. For the CDR3, the DNA is TGCAGTGCTAGAGGGGACTCGCCCGCCTACGAGCAGTACTTC.

This chain uses TRBV6-5 with TRBJ1-1, with D unclear. V was trimmed by 6 bases and J by 4 bases, leaving 15 bases between them. The CDR3 is 14 residues long. CDR1 and CDR2 (germline): MNHEY, SVGAGI. The CDR3 region is CASSPLTSSTEAFF. The CDR3 DNA sequence: TGTGCCAGCAGCCCCCTTACCTCGAGCACTGAAGCTTTCTTT.

This clonotype was counted only a few times. The rearrangement joins TRBV29-1 to TRBJ2-7; no reliable D call. In germline, CDR1 is SQVTM, CDR2 ANQGSEA. With 4 bases removed from V and 5 bases from J, the gap between germline ends came to 12 bases. This CDR3 has 12 amino acids. The CDR3 DNA sequence: TGCAGCGTTGTGGGCCCCAAGAACGAGCAGTACTTC. Its protein is CSVVGPKNEQYF.

This chain joins TRBV7-8 and TRBJ1-1, with TRBD1 as a possible D gene (5 bases). Germline lookup yields CDR1 SGHVS and CDR2 FQNEAQ. V was trimmed by 1 base and J by 4 bases, leaving 16 bases between them. CDR3 size: 16 residues. The CDR3 is CASSLVILQGSTEAFF. CDR3 DNA sequence: TGTGCCAGCAGCTTAGTAATCCTCCAGGGTAGCACTGAAGCTTTCTTT.

This clonotype was seen only a few times. The rearrangement uses TRBV7-2 and TRBJ1-1, with TRBD1 as a possible D gene (5 bases). V dropped 4 bases and J dropped 12 bases, with 21 bases sitting between them. The CDR3 runs to 14 residues. Germline V gene data show CDR1 as SGHTA and CDR2 as FQGNSA. CDR3 sequence reads: CASSSGRAPGTTFF. The CDR3 DNA follows: TGTGCCAGCAGCTCCGGCAGGGCCCCTGGCACGACTTTCTTT.

J is TRBJ2-3 and V is TRBV6-5; TRBD2 matches 10 bases. The CDR3 has 17 amino acids. After removal of 0 bases from V and 2 bases from J, the junction contained 5 bases not matched to a gene. Germline V gene sequence: CDR1 MNHEY, CDR2 SVGAGI. The CDR3 DNA reads as TGTGCCAGCAGTTACTCCTTAGCGGGAGGCGCCACAGATACGCAGTATTTT. The encoded protein is CASSYSLAGGATDTQYF.

The genes are TRBV27 and TRBJ1-2, with 7 bases fitting TRBD1. V lost 3 bases, J lost 3 bases, and 7 bases stayed unmatched. Germline CDR1 is MNHEY and CDR2 is SMNVEV (reference sequence). The CDR3 is made up of 15 amino acids. Here the CDR3 DNA reads TGTGCCAGCAGTTTGTCCGACAGGGCATACTATGGCTACACCTTC. Translation gives CASSLSDRAYYGYTF.

This clonotype was recorded a few times. V and J are TRBV7-6 and TRBJ2-1; possibly TRBD2 for D (6 bases). V lost 2 bases and J 2 bases, leaving 13 bases between the germline ends. Germline V gene data show CDR1 as SGHVS and CDR2 as FNYEAQ. This CDR3 region has 16 residues. CDR3 DNA sequence: TGTGCCAGCAGCTTACCCCCGGGAGTTACCTACAATGAGCAGTTCTTC. Its translation: CASSLPPGVTYNEQFF.

The chain combines TRBV10-3 with TRBJ2-1, with TRBD2 matching over 8 bases. This CDR3 has 19 amino acids. Germline V gene data show CDR1 as ENHRY and CDR2 as SYGVKD. The V and J ends lost 0 bases and 0 bases, in that order; junction bases with no gene match: 10. The CDR3 spells CAISESPGRTSSSYNEQFF. The CDR3 DNA reads as TGTGCCATCAGTGAGTCGCCAGGGAGGACTAGCAGCTCCTACAATGAGCAGTTCTTC.